The 4 T cell receptor beta chains in this list originate from one sample, sequenced in a study of cytomegalovirus exposure and HLA in healthy donors. This PCR relied on a set of 60 Vbeta primers and 13 Jbeta primers. Assay: immunoSEQ multiplex PCR; the TCRdb copy retains only in-frame clones and omits some. The table has 130,000 to 150,000 clones, roughly 70% seen once. The specimen sequenced was PBMCs. All receptors come from a man aged 18 to 35 in good health and CMV-seropositive.

The chain links TRBV28 to TRBJ2-3, with TRBD2 matching over 10 bases. Germline V lookup: CDR1 MDHEN, CDR2 SYDVKM. The CDR3 has 17 amino acids. With 5 bases clipped from V and 6 bases from J, the junction kept 14 bases outside the gene matches. The DNA of the CDR3 is TGTGCCAGCAGTCCATTAGCGGGAGGACCCCTCGGGGATACGCAGTATTTT. As protein: CASSPLAGGPLGDTQYF.

CDR3 nucleotide sequence: TGTGCCAGCAGTCTCGGGGGATCTGGAGACATTCAGTACTTC. Translated, it gives CASSLGGSGDIQYF. V is TRBV6-4 and J is TRBJ2-4, with D possibly matching TRBD2 (6 bases). V was trimmed by 5 bases and J by 8 bases, leaving 16 bases between them. The germline CDR1 and CDR2 sequences are MRHNA and SNTAGT. CDR3 length equals 14 residues.

The chain carries TRBV11-2 and TRBJ2-7, with 9 bases that match TRBD1. Trimming cost V 5 bases and J 9 bases; bases outside gene matches: 8. CDR3 length: 13 residues. From germline, CDR1 is SGHAT and CDR2 FQNNGV. The CDR3 reads CASSPGQGLSQYF. In DNA form, the CDR3 reads TGTGCCAGCAGCCCCGGACAGGGGTTATCGCAGTACTTC. The full variable domain, in which reference TRBV11-2 and TRBJ2-7 provide the parts outside the CDR3, is EAGVAQSPRYKIIEKRQSVAFWCNPISGHATLYWYQQILGQGPKLLIQFQNNGVVDDSQLPKDRFSAERLKGVDSTLKIQPAKLEDSAVYLCASSPGQGLSQYFGPGTRLTVT.

The chain recombines TRBV18 with TRBJ2-1; 9 nucleotides match TRBD2. There are 15 residues in the CDR3. V dropped 6 bases and J dropped 4; count of bases not matched to a gene: 7. The germline gives CDR1 KGHSH, CDR2 LQKENI. The chain's CDR3 is CASSRGAGGYNEQFF. For the CDR3, the DNA is TGTGCCAGCTCTCGCGGCGCGGGAGGGTACAATGAGCAGTTCTTC.